These 30 T cell receptor beta chains originate from one sample sequenced in a study of blood T cell repertoires in COVID-19. Libraries were prepared by immunoSEQ multiplex PCR; TCRdb keeps only in-frame clonotypes and omits some of them. The repertoire includes 30,000 to 35,000 clones, 83% of them detected once, and about 3.9% sits in the top ten. The sample taken for sequencing was peripheral blood. These receptors all come from a man aged 45 to 65 with acute or convalescent COVID-19.

This chain joins TRBV9 and TRBJ2-1; 7 positions agree with TRBD2. The V gene's germline CDR1 is SGDLS and CDR2 YYNGEE. The V gene end was trimmed by 3 bases and the J gene end by 8 bases; junction bases not matched to a gene: 14. There are 16 residues in the CDR3. The CDR3 spells CASSAKVEAGADEQFF. In DNA, the CDR3 is TGTGCCAGCAGCGCCAAAGTCGAGGCGGGAGCCGATGAGCAGTTCTTC.

The rearrangement uses TRBV30 and TRBJ1-1; D unclear. CDR1 is GTSNPN, CDR2 SVGIG, per germline (reference sequence). The V and J ends lost 4 bases and 4 bases respectively, with 13 bases between them. The CDR3 totals 13 residues. CDR3 DNA sequence: TGTGCCTGGATAATGGGCCTGGGCACTGAAGCTTTCTTT. It specifies CAWIMGLGTEAFF.

The genes are TRBV2 and TRBJ2-7, with D possibly matching TRBD1 (6 bases). The V gene lost 5 bases and the J gene lost 5 bases, with 13 bases spanning the gap. Germline V CDR1 and CDR2: SNHLY, FYNNEI. The CDR3 is made up of 13 amino acids. The CDR3 nucleotides are TGTGCCAGCAGTCCGACAGGTTTCCACGAGCAGTACTTC. Translating gives CASSPTGFHEQYF.

This clone appeared a few times. This chain uses TRBV5-6 with TRBJ1-5; a weak D match, TRBD1 (6 bases). The CDR3 is 13 amino acids. Germline CDR1 SGHDT, CDR2 YYEEEE. Trimming left V 0 bases short and J 6 bases short, with 7 bases between. CDR3 bases: TGTGCCAGCAGCTTGGTAGGGGGTCAGCCCCAGCATTTT. It specifies CASSLVGGQPQHF.

This CDR3 is CASSLDTGQVTDTQYF. DNA of the CDR3: TGCGCCAGCAGCTTGGATACAGGACAGGTCACAGATACGCAGTATTTT. This rearrangement joins TRBV5-1 to TRBJ2-3, with 7 nucleotides matching TRBD1. CDR3 size: 16 residues. CDR1 is SGHRS and CDR2 is YFSETQ in the germline V gene. Trimming cost V 0 bases and J 2 bases; bases outside gene matches: 6.

The chain employs TRBV29-1 and TRBJ2-3; maybe TRBD2 (6 bases). This CDR3 spans 13 amino acids. Germline CDR1 and CDR2: SQVTM and ANQGSEA. The germline V and J ends were trimmed by 8 bases and 2 bases, with 14 bases remaining between them. CDR3 sequence (DNA): TGCAGCATCTTAGCGGCAAACACAGATACGCAGTATTTT. It encodes CSILAANTDTQYF.

The rearrangement links TRBV30 to TRBJ2-6; TRBD2 might be the D (7 bases). The V gene's germline CDR1 is GTSNPN and CDR2 SVGIG (reference sequence). This CDR3 is 13 amino acids long. CDR3 nucleotide sequence: TGTGCTGCGGGGGCCACCGGGGCCAACGTCCTGACTTTC. Amino acid sequence: CAAGATGANVLTF.

This chain uses TRBV6-5 with TRBJ1-2, with D uncertain. CDR1 MNHEY and CDR2 SVGAGI come from the germline V gene. V lost 0 bases, J lost 4 bases, and 6 bases lay in between. The CDR3 spans 13 residues. The CDR3 region is CASSYSTGYGYTF. CDR3 coding DNA: TGTGCCAGCAGTTACTCGACGGGCTATGGCTACACCTTC.

This rearrangement joins TRBV7-8 to TRBJ2-2, with 12 bases fitting TRBD2. The ends lost 0 bases at V and 1 base at J; junction bases unmatched: 9. CDR3 length equals 20 residues. CDR1 SGHVS and CDR2 FQNEAQ come from the germline V gene. This CDR3 is CASSLAKTGLAGLNTGELFF. The CDR3 DNA is TGTGCCAGCAGCTTAGCGAAGACGGGACTAGCGGGCTTGAACACCGGGGAGCTGTTTTTT.

This clone was seen just once. V usage is TRBV28 and J usage is TRBJ1-6; the match to TRBD1 covers 8 bases. J gave up 7 bases and V 2 bases, and 7 bases lay outside the gene matches. CDR1 is MDHEN and CDR2 is SYDVKM in the germline V gene. This CDR3 spans 16 amino acids. DNA for the CDR3: TGTGCCAGCAGTTTAGGCGGACAGGGTCGGAATTCACCCCTCCACTTT. Translated: CASSLGGQGRNSPLHF.

The rearrangement joins TRBV28 to TRBJ2-7, with D unresolved. This CDR3 region has 11 residues. CDR1 is MDHEN and CDR2 is SYDVKM in the germline V gene. The V and J ends lost 8 bases and 7 bases respectively, with 12 bases between them. CDR3 amino acids: CASASAAEQYF. The DNA for the CDR3 is TGTGCCAGCGCTTCGGCGGCTGAGCAGTACTTC.

There are a few counts of this clone. The rearrangement joins TRBV10-1 to TRBJ2-7, with TRBD2 matching 9 bases. The CDR3 is 14 residues long. CDR1 and CDR2 from the germline V gene are WNHNN and SYGVQD (reference sequence). V shed 6 bases and J 0 bases; nucleotides not matched to a gene: 3. CDR3 residues: CASSKRGVSYEQYF. The CDR3 nucleotides are TGCGCCAGCAGCAAGCGGGGGGTCTCCTACGAGCAGTACTTC.

This clone was detected once. V usage is TRBV29-1 and J usage is TRBJ2-5; TRBD2 is a possible D gene (6 bases). The germline V gene has CDR1 SQVTM and CDR2 ANQGSEA. Trimming took 4 bases from V and 6 from J, leaving 15 bases between them. There are 13 residues in the CDR3. The CDR3 DNA sequence: TGCAGCGTTGCCGTGGAGGGCGGGAAGACCCAGTACTTC. This codes for CSVAVEGGKTQYF.

The chain employs TRBV19 and TRBJ1-4; D is unresolved. Germline-derived CDR1 and CDR2 are LNHDA and SQIVND (reference sequence). The V end was cut by 5 bases, the J end by 7 bases, with 17 bases between. The CDR3 has 15 residues. The CDR3 reads CASSRSAGQGEKLFF. The CDR3 DNA is TGTGCCAGTAGTCGCTCCGCTGGGCAAGGTGAAAAACTGTTTTTT.

This clone has more than one count but fewer than ten. The gene calls are TRBV18 and TRBJ1-2, with D perhaps TRBD1 (5 bases). The length of the CDR3 is 15 residues. Trimming stripped 4 bases from V and 7 bases from J, with 19 bases between. In germline, CDR1 is KGHSH, CDR2 LQKENI. CDR3 sequence (DNA): TGTGCCAGCTCACTTAGCGGGACGGCAACGGGTGGCTACACCTTC. The encoded protein is CASSLSGTATGGYTF.

The chain carries TRBV9 and TRBJ2-3; no clear D gene. CDR1 and CDR2 from the germline V gene are SGDLS and YYNGEE. The CDR3 is 13 amino acids. V shed 0 bases and J shed 3 bases, with 5 bases lying between them. The CDR3 spells CASSVALTDTQYF. In nucleotides, the CDR3 is TGTGCCAGCAGCGTAGCTCTGACAGATACGCAGTATTTT.

The V and J genes are TRBV15 and TRBJ2-5; 8 nucleotides match TRBD2. CDR1 is LNHNV and CDR2 is YYDKDF in the germline V gene (reference sequence). This CDR3 contains 16 residues. Trimming removed 1 base from V and 7 bases from J; junction bases left unmatched: 11. The CDR3 loop reads CATSRAAGGPTATQYF. CDR3 DNA: TGTGCCACCAGCAGAGCGGCGGGAGGCCCCACGGCGACCCAGTACTTC. The whole variable domain, filled in from reference TRBV15 and TRBJ2-5, reads DAMVIQNPRYQVTQFGKPVTLSCSQTLNHNVMYWYQQKSSQAPKLLFHYYDKDFNNEADTPDNFQSRRPNTSFCFLDIRSPGLGDTAMYLCATSRAAGGPTATQYFGPGTRLLVL.

This sequence joins TRBV2 and TRBJ1-1, with TRBD1 matching 8 bases. CDR3 length equals 17 residues. J gave up 4 bases and V 2 bases, and 12 bases lay outside the gene matches. Germline CDR1 and CDR2: SNHLY and FYNNEI. CDR3: CASSESGQGVKGTEAFF. Written as DNA, the CDR3 is TGTGCCAGCAGTGAATCCGGACAGGGTGTAAAGGGCACTGAAGCTTTCTTT.

The chain recombines TRBV6-1 with TRBJ1-2, with D uncertain. Trimming removed 0 bases at V and 0 bases at J, with 11 bases between. CDR3 length: 16 amino acids. CDR1 is MNHNS, CDR2 SASEGT, per germline. DNA for the CDR3: TGTGCCAGCAGTGAAGCAGGGAGGGTGCCTAACTATGGCTACACCTTC. Its translation: CASSEAGRVPNYGYTF.

The chain has TRBV2 and TRBJ1-5, with TRBD1 as a possible D gene (5 bases). The CDR3 consists of 16 residues. Germline V lookup: CDR1 SNHLY, CDR2 FYNNEI. The V end lost 3 bases, the J end lost 1 base, and 13 bases lay between the germline ends. CDR3 DNA: TGTGCCAGCAGTGAGCTGGGACTAGGGAGCAATCAGCCCCAGCATTTT. Encoded protein: CASSELGLGSNQPQHF.

This chain uses TRBV6-6 with TRBJ1-5; 9 nucleotides align to TRBD1. This CDR3 comprises 14 residues. CDR1 is MNHNY and CDR2 is SVGAGI in the germline V gene (reference sequence). V lost 5 bases, J lost 5 bases, and 4 bases stayed unmatched. In DNA form, the CDR3 reads TGTGCCAGCAGTCACGGGACAGGGTATCAGCCCCAGCATTTT. As protein: CASSHGTGYQPQHF.

As for this clone: A junction end diverges from the germline sequence, so it may reflect a read error. This chain connects TRBV6-1 to TRBJ2-5; the match to TRBD2 covers 10 bases. The length of the CDR3 is 14 residues. The germline CDR1 and CDR2 sequences are MNHNS and SASEGT. This CDR3 reads CASSEALAGETRYF. As DNA, the CDR3 is TGTGCCAGCAGTGAAGCTCTAGCGGGGGAGACCCGGTACTTC.

The chain recombines TRBV3-1 (or the pseudogene TRBV3-2) with TRBJ2-7; D is possibly TRBD1 (6 bases). From germline, CDR1 is LGHDT and CDR2 YNNKEL (reference sequence). V dropped 5 bases and J dropped 4 bases, with 18 bases sitting between them. CDR3 length equals 15 residues. Here the CDR3 reads CASSKKTGTTYEQYF. CDR3 nucleotides: TGTGCCAGCAGCAAGAAGACAGGTACAACGTACGAGCAGTACTTC.

This clone was seen a handful of times. The genes are TRBV27 and TRBJ1-6; tentative D call: TRBD1 (6 bases). Germline assignment: CDR1 MNHEY and CDR2 SMNVEV (reference sequence). The ends were cut back, 4 bases at V and 6 bases at J, with 16 bases in the middle. The CDR3 is 16 amino acids. DNA for the CDR3: TGTGCCAGCAGTTACTCCGGGACATACCTTAATTCACCCCTCCACTTT. It specifies CASSYSGTYLNSPLHF.

This clone was counted once. The rearrangement uses TRBV5-1 and TRBJ1-4; D possibly corresponds to TRBD1 (5 bases). The germline V and J ends were trimmed by 5 bases and 0 bases, with 20 bases remaining between them. The CDR3 spans 18 residues. The germline V gene has CDR1 SGHRS and CDR2 YFSETQ. In nucleotides, the CDR3 is TGCGCCAGCAGTCGTGGTGGGGCGGACCCTACAACTAATGAAAAACTGTTTTTT. It encodes CASSRGGADPTTNEKLFF.

The genes are TRBV7-2 and TRBJ1-2; no definite D call. Trimming took off 1 base at V and 3 bases at J, with 12 bases between the two ends. The CDR3 totals 15 residues. From germline, CDR1 is SGHTA and CDR2 FQGNSA. CDR3: CASSLVVTAYYGYTF. The CDR3 DNA sequence: TGTGCCAGCAGCTTAGTAGTCACAGCCTACTATGGCTACACCTTC.

This chain connects TRBV6-5 to TRBJ1-1, with D maybe TRBD1 (6 bases). V dropped 4 bases and J dropped 4 bases, with 13 bases sitting between them. The CDR3 runs to 14 residues. Per germline, CDR1 MNHEY and CDR2 SVGAGI. CDR3 in DNA: TGTGCCAGCAGTTTTGGGCCAGGGGCCACTGAAGCTTTCTTT. Its protein product is CASSFGPGATEAFF.

This clone was observed once. The V and J genes are TRBV5-6 and TRBJ2-7; D not resolved. Germline V gives CDR1 SGHDT, CDR2 YYEEEE. The CDR3 has 11 amino acids. V dropped 1 base and J dropped 4 bases, with 3 bases sitting between them. The CDR3 region has the DNA TGTGCCAGCAGCTTGCGGTACGAGCAGTACTTC. This encodes CASSLRYEQYF.

The chain couples TRBV9 to TRBJ2-1; 11 bases are shared with TRBD2. V dropped 5 bases and J dropped 9; count of bases not matched to a gene: 7. The CDR3 runs 14 residues. Germline CDR1 reads SGDLS; CDR2 reads YYNGEE. CDR3 protein: CASSLAGGPVEQFF. CDR3 nucleotides: TGTGCCAGCAGTTTAGCGGGGGGGCCCGTTGAGCAGTTCTTC.

The chain couples TRBV6-5 to TRBJ1-4, with TRBD1 matching 7 bases. CDR3 length: 16 amino acids. The V and J ends lost 0 bases and 8 bases, in that order; junction bases with no gene match: 9. The germline V gene has CDR1 MNHEY and CDR2 SVGAGI. The CDR3 DNA follows: TGTGCCAGCAGTTACTCGAGTCCAGGGGGACAGGAAAAACTGTTTTTT. It codes for CASSYSSPGGQEKLFF.